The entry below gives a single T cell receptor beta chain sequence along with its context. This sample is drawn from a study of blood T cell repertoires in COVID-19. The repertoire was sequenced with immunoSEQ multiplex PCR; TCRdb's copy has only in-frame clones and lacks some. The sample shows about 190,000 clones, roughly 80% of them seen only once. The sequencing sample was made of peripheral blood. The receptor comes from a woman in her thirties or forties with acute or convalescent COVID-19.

This CDR3 reads CASSRGLAGPTGELFF. The CDR3 nucleotides read TGTGCCAGCAGCCGGGGACTAGCGGGACCCACCGGGGAGCTGTTTTTT. The rearrangement links TRBV3-1 (or the pseudogene TRBV3-2) to TRBJ2-2, with 13 bases matching TRBD2. Trimming at V came to 4 bases and at J to 4 bases, leaving 3 bases not matched to a gene. Germline V lookup: CDR1 LGHDT, CDR2 YNNKEL (reference sequence). This CDR3 is 16 amino acids long.